This T cell receptor (beta chain) was found in a study of OX40 agonist ivuxolimab in advanced cancers. This clone was found once. V was pared by 4 bases and J by 5 bases, with 17 bases between. Germline values: CDR1 MNHEY, CDR2 SVGAGI. The CDR3 is 16 amino acids. Only in-frame clones appear in the TCRdb table, and some are missing; sequencing was by immunoSEQ multiplex PCR. The sample includes about 100,000 clones, around 90% of them seen just once. The sample here was CD4+ or CD8+ T cells sorted from blood, taken in a trial of the OX40 agonist ivuxolimab. This sequence was found in an adult with an advanced solid tumor such as melanoma, head and neck, liver or kidney cancer. V and J are TRBV6-5 and TRBJ2-2, with D possibly being TRBD2 (5 bases). CDR3 amino acids: CASSFDPRRATGELFF. The CDR3 nucleotides are TGTGCCAGCAGTTTTGACCCCCGGCGGGCGACCGGGGAGCTGTTTTTT.